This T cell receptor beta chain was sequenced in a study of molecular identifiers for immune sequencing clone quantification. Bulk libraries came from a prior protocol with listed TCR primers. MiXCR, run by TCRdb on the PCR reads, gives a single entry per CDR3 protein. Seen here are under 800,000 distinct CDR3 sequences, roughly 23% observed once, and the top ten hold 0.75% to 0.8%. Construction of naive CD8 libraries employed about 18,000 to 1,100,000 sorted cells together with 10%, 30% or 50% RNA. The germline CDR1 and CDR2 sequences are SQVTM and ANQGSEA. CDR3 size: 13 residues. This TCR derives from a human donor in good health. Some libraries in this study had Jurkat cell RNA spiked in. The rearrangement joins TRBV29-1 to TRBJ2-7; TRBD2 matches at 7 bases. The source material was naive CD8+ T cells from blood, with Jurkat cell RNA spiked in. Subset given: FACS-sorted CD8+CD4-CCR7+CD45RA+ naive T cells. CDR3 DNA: TGCAACGTAACAACTAGCGTGAGCTACGAGCAGTACTTC. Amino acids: CNVTTSVSYEQYF.